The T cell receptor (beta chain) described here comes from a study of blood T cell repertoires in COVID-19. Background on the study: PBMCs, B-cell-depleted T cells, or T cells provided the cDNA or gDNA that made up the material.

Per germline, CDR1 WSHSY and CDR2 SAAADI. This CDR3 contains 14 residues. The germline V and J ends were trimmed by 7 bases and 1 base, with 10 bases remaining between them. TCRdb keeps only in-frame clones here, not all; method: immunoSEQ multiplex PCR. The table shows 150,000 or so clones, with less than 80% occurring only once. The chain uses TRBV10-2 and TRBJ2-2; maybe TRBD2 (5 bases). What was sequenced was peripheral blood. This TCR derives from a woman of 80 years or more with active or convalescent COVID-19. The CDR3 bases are TGCGCCAGCATCGGGGAAGGGAACACCGGGGAGCTGTTTTTT. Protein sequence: CASIGEGNTGELFF.